This T cell receptor (beta chain) was retrieved from a study of monozygotic twins with inflammatory bowel disease. Remarks on this clonotype: Antigen: not known.

General observations from the study: A distinction between different T cell subtypes was not possible.

This CDR3 comprises 14 residues. Per the germline V gene, CDR1 is SGHKS and CDR2 is YYEKEE (reference sequence). Researchers ran eight separate cDNA reactions for each sample. Incorporation of UMIs carrying a 6-nucleotide sample barcode was performed by template switching. Following a re-call of the 5' RACE reads, TCRdb has one entry per CDR3 protein and lacks DNA. This sample's clone table lists around 230,000 distinct CDR3 sequences. The genes are TRBV5-5 and TRBJ2-1; absent DNA, TCRdb's TRBD1 call cannot be checked. The specimen sequenced was blood. This receptor was taken from a human donor with ulcerative colitis or Crohn's disease, or a healthy co-twin of an affected twin (not recorded which). The CDR3 sequence: CASSSIGTHNEQFF.